Listed below are T cell receptor beta chains from one sample, sequenced in a study of blood T cell repertoires in COVID-19. The table came from immunoSEQ multiplex PCR; TCRdb's copy has only in-frame clones and leaves some out. This table has roughly 230,000 clones, 65% to 90% appearing once. Sequencing was carried out using peripheral blood. These receptors originate from a man aged 50 or older with COVID-19, enrolled during active disease. Each CDR3 is given with its conserved first and last residue. A D gene is named only where the DNA matches it firmly. Clone size is shown for a subset of rows, as once, few, many or a class of expanded clone.

TRBJ2-5 | TRBV7-8 | TRBD2 | . | CASSLLGAAGKETQYF | TGTGCCAGCAGCCTCTTAGGAGCAGCGGGGAAAGAGACCCAGTACTTC
TRBJ2-3 | TRBV28 | . | . | CASRLASDTQYF | TGTGCCAGCAGACTAGCATCAGATACGCAGTATTTT
TRBJ2-7 | TRBV7-8 | . | . | CASSGSGQEGSYEQYF | TGTGCCAGCAGCGGTAGCGGCCAGGAGGGGTCCTACGAGCAGTACTTC
TRBJ1-4 | TRBV6-5 | . | once | CAAEVREGEKLFF | TGTGCCGCGGAGGTGCGGGAGGGAGAGAAACTGTTTTTT
TRBJ1-5 | TRBV19 | . | few | CASSTTIGPAGPQHF | TGTGCCAGTAGTACCACGATCGGACCGGCGGGGCCCCAGCATTTT
TRBJ2-7 | TRBV5-1 | TRBD1 | . | CASSPASTGGYEQYF | TGCGCCAGCAGCCCGGCCTCGACAGGGGGCTACGAGCAGTACTTC
TRBJ1-2 | TRBV19 | . | . | CASSPTPPFPGYTF | TGTGCCAGTAGTCCCACTCCTCCCTTCCCTGGCTACACCTTC
TRBJ1-4 | TRBV27 | TRBD1 | . | CASSRQGAGEKLFF | TGTGCCAGCAGTAGACAGGGGGCAGGGGAAAAACTGTTTTTT
TRBJ1-3 | TRBV9 | . | few | CASSVDEAAHSGNTIYF | TGTGCCAGCAGCGTCGACGAAGCAGCGCACTCTGGAAACACCATATATTTT
TRBJ1-3 | TRBV7-3 | TRBD1 | . | CASSFPGQDSGNTIYF | TGTGCCAGCAGCTTCCCGGGACAGGACTCTGGAAACACCATATATTTT
TRBJ1-5 | TRBV9 | . | . | CASSPGGDIHQPQHF | TGTGCCAGCAGCCCGGGGGGGGACATTCATCAGCCCCAGCATTTT